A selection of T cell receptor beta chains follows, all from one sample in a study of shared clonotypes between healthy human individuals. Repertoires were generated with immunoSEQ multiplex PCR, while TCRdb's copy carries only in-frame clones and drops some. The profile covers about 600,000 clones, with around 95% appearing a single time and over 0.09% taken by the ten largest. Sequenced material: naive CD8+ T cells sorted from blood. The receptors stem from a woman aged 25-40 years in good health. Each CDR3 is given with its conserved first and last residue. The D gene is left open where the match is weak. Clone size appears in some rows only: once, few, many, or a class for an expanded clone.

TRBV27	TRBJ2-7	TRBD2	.	TGTGCCAGCAGGACAAAAGCGGGATCAACCGTACGGGGCTACGAGCAGTACTTC	CASRTKAGSTVRGYEQYF
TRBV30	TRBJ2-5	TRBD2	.	TGTGCCTGGAGAGGGCTAGCGGGAGTAGCAGAGACCCAGTACTTC	CAWRGLAGVAETQYF
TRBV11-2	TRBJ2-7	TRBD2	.	TGTGCCAGCAGCTTAGGGGCTAGCGGGTCCTACGAGCAGTACTTC	CASSLGASGSYEQYF
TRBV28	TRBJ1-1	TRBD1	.	TGTGCCAGCAGTTCCCAAGGGACAGGGACCACTGAAGCTTTCTTT	CASSSQGTGTTEAFF
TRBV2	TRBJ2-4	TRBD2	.	TGTGCCAGCAGTGAAGGAAGGGCGGGAGTGACTTTAAGGGACATTCAGTACTTC	CASSEGRAGVTLRDIQYF
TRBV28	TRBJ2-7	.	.	TGTGCCAGCGGCCCCACAGCTACCTCCTACGAGCAGTACTTC	CASGPTATSYEQYF
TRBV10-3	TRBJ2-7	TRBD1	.	TGTGCCATCAGCGCAGCAAGGGACAGGGAGTCCTACGAGCAGTACTTC	CAISAARDRESYEQYF
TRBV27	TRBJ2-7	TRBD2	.	TGTGCCAGCAGTACAAGAGCGGGAGGCCTCTACGAGCAGTACTTC	CASSTRAGGLYEQYF
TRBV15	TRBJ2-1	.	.	TGTGCCACCAGCAGAGACAGGGAGGTCTACAATGAGCAGTTCTTC	CATSRDREVYNEQFF
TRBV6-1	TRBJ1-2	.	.	TGTGCCAGCAGCGCCACCACCTTC	CASSATTF
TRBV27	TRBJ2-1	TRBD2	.	TGTGCCAGCAGTTTAAGCGGGGCAGCCTACAATGAGCAGTTCTTC	CASSLSGAAYNEQFF
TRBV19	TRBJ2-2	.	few	TGTGCCAGTAGGCCCGAGAACACCGGGGAGCTGTTTTTT	CASRPENTGELFF
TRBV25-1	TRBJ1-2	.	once	TGTGCCAGCAGTCTGGGAGGGGACTATGGCTACACCTTC	CASSLGGDYGYTF
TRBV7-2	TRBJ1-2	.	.	TGTGCCAGCAGCTTGGATCAGCCCTTTCCTGGTAACTATGGCTACACCTTC	CASSLDQPFPGNYGYTF
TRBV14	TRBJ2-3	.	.	TGTGCCAGCAGCCAAGAAAGGTGGGGCAGTCTAGGGGATACGCAGTATTTT	CASSQERWGSLGDTQYF
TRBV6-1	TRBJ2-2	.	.	TGTGCCAGCAGTGGGCTGGTCGGGGAGCTGTTTTTT	CASSGLVGELFF
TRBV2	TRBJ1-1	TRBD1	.	TGTGCCAGCAGTGAAGCGGAGGGACAGGGAGGGAGAGCTTTCTTT	CASSEAEGQGGRAFF
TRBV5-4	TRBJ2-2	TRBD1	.	TGTGCCAGCAGCCGCCCCGGGACAGGACACCCCGGGGAGCTGTTTTTT	CASSRPGTGHPGELFF
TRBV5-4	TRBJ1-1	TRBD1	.	TGTGCCAGCAGCCACGAGACAGGGGGCTACACTGAAGCTTTCTTT	CASSHETGGYTEAFF
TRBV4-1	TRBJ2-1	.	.	TGCGCCAGCAGCCTTTCAACTAGTGACAATGAGCAGTTCTTC	CASSLSTSDNEQFF
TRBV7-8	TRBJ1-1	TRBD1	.	TGTGCCAGCAGCTTAATGCTAGGAGACAGGGAATTATTAGGAGCTTTCTTT	CASSLMLGDRELLGAFF
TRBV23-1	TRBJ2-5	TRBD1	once	TGCGCCAGCAGTCAATCTAGGTATAGGACAGGAAAGTCAGAGACCCAGTACTTC	CASSQSRYRTGKSETQYF
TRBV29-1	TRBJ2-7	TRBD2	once	TGCAGCGTCGGACTAGCCATTTCCTACGAGCAGTACTTC	CSVGLAISYEQYF
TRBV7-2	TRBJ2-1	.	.	TGTGCCAGCAGCCCCCTCCCCCACGGGAGAGGGTATGAGCAGTTCTTC	CASSPLPHGRGYEQFF
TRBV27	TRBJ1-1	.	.	TGTGCCAGCAGGACAGGTAACACTGAAGCTTTCTTT	CASRTGNTEAFF
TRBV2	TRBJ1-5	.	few	TGTGCCAGCAGTGATGGAAATCAGCCCCAGCATTTT	CASSDGNQPQHF
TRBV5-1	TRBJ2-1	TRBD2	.	TGCGCCAGCAGCTTGGAAGGGCTAGCGGGAGAATACAATGAGCAGTTCTTC	CASSLEGLAGEYNEQFF
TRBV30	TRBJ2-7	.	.	TGTGCCTGGAGTGCCTCATTAGTATCCGAGCAGTACTTC	CAWSASLVSEQYF
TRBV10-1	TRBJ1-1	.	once	TGCGCCAGCAGTGAGGGGACGAACACTGAAGCTTTCTTT	CASSEGTNTEAFF
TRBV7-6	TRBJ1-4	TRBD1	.	TGTGCCAGCAGCTGGAGGACAGGGAGGATTGAAAAACTGTTTTTT	CASSWRTGRIEKLFF
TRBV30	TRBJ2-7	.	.	TGTGCCTGGGAGTGGTGGGCCAGGTACAGGGTTCACGAGCAGTACTTC	CAWEWWARYRVHEQYF
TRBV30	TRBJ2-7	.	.	TGTGCCTGGAGCCACACCCCCCCGGACAGCGGTTTCTACGAGCAGTACTTC	CAWSHTPPDSGFYEQYF
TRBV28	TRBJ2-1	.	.	TGTGCCAGCAGTTCGAACAGGGTTTTGCTTAGGTTTGAGCAGTTCTTC	CASSSNRVLLRFEQFF
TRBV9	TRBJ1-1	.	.	TGTGCCAGCAGCGCCCAGGGGTGGAACACTGAAGCTTTCTTT	CASSAQGWNTEAFF
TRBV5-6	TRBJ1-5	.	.	TGTGCCAGCAGCTTGGGAGCTGGTAGCAATCAGCCCCAGCATTTT	CASSLGAGSNQPQHF
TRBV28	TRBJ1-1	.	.	TGTGCCAGCATTTCAGAGAACACTGAAGCTTTCTTT	CASISENTEAFF
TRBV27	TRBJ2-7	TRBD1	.	TGTGCCAGCAGTTCGGGACAGGGAATTGAGGAGCAGTACTTC	CASSSGQGIEEQYF
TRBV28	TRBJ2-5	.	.	TGTGCCAGCAGTTTACATTCAGGGACCTTTAGAGAGACCCAGTACTTC	CASSLHSGTFRETQYF
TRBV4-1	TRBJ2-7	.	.	TGCGCCAGCAGCCAAGGGGCAACCACTGTCTTC	CASSQGATTVF
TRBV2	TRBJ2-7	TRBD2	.	TGTGCCAGCAGTGAACTAGCGGGAGTTCACGAGCAGTACTTC	CASSELAGVHEQYF
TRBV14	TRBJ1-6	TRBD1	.	TGTGCCAGCAGCCCGACAGGGGCCTTGAATTCACCCCTCCACTTT	CASSPTGALNSPLHF
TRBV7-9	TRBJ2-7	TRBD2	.	TGTGCCAGCAGCAGCGGGACGGTTGCCTACGAGCAGTACTTC	CASSSGTVAYEQYF
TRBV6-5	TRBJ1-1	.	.	TGTGCCAGCAGCCCCGTCAGGTGGTACACTGAAGCTTTCTTT	CASSPVRWYTEAFF
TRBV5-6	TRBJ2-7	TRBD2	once	TGTGCCAGCAGCTTGGTTTGGGGGACTAGCGGCTACGAGCAGTACTTC	CASSLVWGTSGYEQYF
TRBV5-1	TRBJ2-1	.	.	TGCGCCAGCAGCCAGGACTACCTAACAGTCGATGAGCAGTTCTTC	CASSQDYLTVDEQFF
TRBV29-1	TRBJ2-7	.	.	TGCAGCGTTCGGTCAGGGCGGTCTTACGAGCAGTACTTC	CSVRSGRSYEQYF
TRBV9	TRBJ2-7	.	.	TGTGCCAGCAGCCTAACTTCCCTAGGGTACGAGCAGTACTTC	CASSLTSLGYEQYF
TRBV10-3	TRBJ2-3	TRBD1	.	TGTGCCATCAGTGAGGGAACGACAGGGGGGTGGGATACGCAGTATTTT	CAISEGTTGGWDTQYF
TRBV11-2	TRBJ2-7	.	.	TGTGCCAGCAGCTCGGGGGCCCGGGACTCCTACGAGCAGTACTTC	CASSSGARDSYEQYF
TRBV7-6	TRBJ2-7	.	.	TGTGCCAGCAGCTTAGAGGCCGGTTTCCCCAAGGACAACGAGCAGTACTTC	CASSLEAGFPKDNEQYF
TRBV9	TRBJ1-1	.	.	TGTGCCAGCAGCGTAGCGGGGGGGTCGGGCACTGAAGCTTTCTTT	CASSVAGGSGTEAFF
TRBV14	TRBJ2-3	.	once	TGTGCCAGCAGCCCGGCGGAGGCAGTAATGAATACGCAGTATTTT	CASSPAEAVMNTQYF
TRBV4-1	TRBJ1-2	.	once	TGCGCCAGCAGCCAAGCGGGAAAACAGGCCTATGGCTACACCTTC	CASSQAGKQAYGYTF